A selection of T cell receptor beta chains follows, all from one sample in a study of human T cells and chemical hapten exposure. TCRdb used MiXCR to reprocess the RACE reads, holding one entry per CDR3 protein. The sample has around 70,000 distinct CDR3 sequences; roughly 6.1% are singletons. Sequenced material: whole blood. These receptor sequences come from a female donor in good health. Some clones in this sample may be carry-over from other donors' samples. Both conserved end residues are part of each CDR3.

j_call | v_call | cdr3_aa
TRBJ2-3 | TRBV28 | CASSSSVPSGTDTQYF
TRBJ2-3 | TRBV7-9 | CASSLAVDTQYF
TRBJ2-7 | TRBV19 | CASSPGTGPDEQYF
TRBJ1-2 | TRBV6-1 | CASSELFFLGYTF
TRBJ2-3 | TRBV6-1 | CASGSPSTDTQYF
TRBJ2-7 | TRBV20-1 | CSGNEGYEQYF
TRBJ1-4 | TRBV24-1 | CATSLSGQGGPNEKLFF
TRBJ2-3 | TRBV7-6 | CASSPPGDTQYF
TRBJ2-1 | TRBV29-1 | CSVDNEQFF
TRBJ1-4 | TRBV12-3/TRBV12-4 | CASSLHRVHEKLFF
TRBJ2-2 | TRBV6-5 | CASSLDRGAAGELFF
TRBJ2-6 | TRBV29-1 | CSALSGANVLTF
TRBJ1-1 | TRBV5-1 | CASSLAGGQPRGEAFF
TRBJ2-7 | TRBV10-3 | CAIRPPGRDEQYF
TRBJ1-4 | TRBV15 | CATSRRPGQGLARLFF
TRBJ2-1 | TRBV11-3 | CASSSGLQNEQFF
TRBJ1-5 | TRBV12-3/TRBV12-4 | CASSVGQGGNQPQHF
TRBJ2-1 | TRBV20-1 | CSAVDGGTYNEQFF
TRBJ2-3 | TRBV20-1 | CSAGAGGPGDTQYF
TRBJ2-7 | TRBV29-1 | CSVEVGDRGGYEQYF
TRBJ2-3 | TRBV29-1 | CSGEGVHTQYF
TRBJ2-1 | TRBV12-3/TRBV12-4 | CASRGSQGREGEQFF
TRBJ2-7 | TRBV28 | CASSQTSVRVDEQYF
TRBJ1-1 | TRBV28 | CASITRGGATEAFF
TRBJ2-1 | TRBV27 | CASNVAGGPHNEQFF
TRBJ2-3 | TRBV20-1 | CSARASRGDTQYF
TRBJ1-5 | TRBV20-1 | CSARAFGDQPQHF
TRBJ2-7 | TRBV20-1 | CSAFDVRGEQYF
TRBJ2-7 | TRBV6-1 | CASSEGTGQYF
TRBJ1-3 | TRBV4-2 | CASSLTGQPISSGNTIYF
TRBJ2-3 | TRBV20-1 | CSALDVTSDSTDTQYF
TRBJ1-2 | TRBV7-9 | CASSRDSYGYTF
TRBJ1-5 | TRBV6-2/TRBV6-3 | CASSYEGIQPQHF
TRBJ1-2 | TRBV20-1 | CSARDFSEADGYTF
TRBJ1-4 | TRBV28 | CASRPQTGQSGNEKLFF
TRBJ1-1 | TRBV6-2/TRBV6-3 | CASSPANTEAFF
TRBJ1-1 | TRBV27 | CASSLKLSSEAFF
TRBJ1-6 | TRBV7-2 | CASSLTGTPSSPLHF
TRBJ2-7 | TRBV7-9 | CASEQGPTYEQYF
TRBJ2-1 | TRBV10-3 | CAISDRGSYNEQFF